The 14 T cell receptor beta chains below all came from one sample that was sequenced in a study of brain T cells in children with intractable seizures. Sample time point: blood from clinic visit 5 months post-surgery; TSC patient then seizure free. Profiled with immunoSEQ multiplex PCR; TCRdb holds only in-frame clones, not every one. The repertoire holds 300,000 to 400,000 clones, with nearly 95% as singletons. The sample in question was peripheral blood, obtained about 5 months after surgery. Receptors originate from a boy younger than two with tuberous sclerosis and intractable seizures.

The chain has TRBV9 and TRBJ2-1, with D possibly matching TRBD2 (7 bases). CDR3 length: 15 amino acids. CDR1 and CDR2 from the germline V gene are SGDLS and YYNGEE. V was cut by 3 bases and J by 10 bases, with 20 bases left in between. The CDR3: CASSESGGFTHEQFF. DNA of the CDR3: TGTGCCAGCAGCGAATCGGGGGGCTTCACCCACGAGCAGTTCTTC.

The CDR3 sequence is CASSLRETNYGYTF. CDR3 nucleotide sequence: TGTGCCAGCAGCTTACGGGAGACTAACTATGGCTACACCTTC. This rearrangement joins TRBV7-9 to TRBJ1-2; no reliable D call. Per the germline V gene, CDR1 is SEHNR and CDR2 is FQNEAQ (reference sequence). This CDR3 is built from 14 residues. With 2 bases removed from V and 0 bases from J, the gap between germline ends came to 7 bases.

This chain links TRBV13 with TRBJ2-4, with 13 bases that match TRBD2. Germline CDR1 reads PRHDT; CDR2 reads FYEKMQ (reference sequence). CDR3 length: 16 residues. Trimming removed 5 bases from V and 3 bases from J; junction bases left unmatched: 4. CDR3 sequence reads: CASSPGLAGVKNIQYF. CDR3 nucleotides: TGTGCCAGCAGCCCCGGACTAGCGGGGGTCAAAAACATTCAGTACTTC. Complete variable domain (other parts from reference TRBV13 and TRBJ2-4): AAGVIQSPRHLIKEKRETATLKCYPIPRHDTVYWYQQGPGQDPQFLISFYEKMQSDKGSIPDRFSAQQFSDYHSELNMSSLELGDSALYFCASSPGLAGVKNIQYFGAGTRLSVL.

The chain combines TRBV18 with TRBJ2-2; possibly TRBD1 for D (5 bases). The CDR3 contains 15 residues. The germline V gene encodes CDR1 KGHSH and CDR2 LQKENI. V was trimmed by 2 bases and J by 4 bases, leaving 11 bases between them. CDR3 sequence (DNA): TGTGCCAGCTCACCAGTAGGGGCGAGCACCGGGGAGCTGTTTTTT. It specifies CASSPVGASTGELFF.

This chain uses TRBV11-2 with TRBJ2-7; 11 positions agree with TRBD2. V trimming: 3 bases; J trimming: 3 bases; junction bases outside the gene matches: 4. Germline V gene sequence: CDR1 SGHAT, CDR2 FQNNGV. The CDR3 extends over 15 amino acids. CDR3 in amino acids: CASSFYSGGGYEQYF. The CDR3 DNA sequence: TGTGCCAGCAGCTTCTATAGCGGGGGGGGCTACGAGCAGTACTTC.

The rearrangement links TRBV7-9 to TRBJ2-5; maybe TRBD1 (6 bases). Germline lookup yields CDR1 SEHNR and CDR2 FQNEAQ (reference sequence). The CDR3 is 14 residues long. V lost 4 bases and J 1 base, leaving 10 bases between the germline ends. CDR3 nucleotide sequence: TGTGCCAGCAGCTCGGGACATATCCAAGAGACCCAGTACTTC. This codes for CASSSGHIQETQYF. The full variable domain, its missing parts supplied by reference TRBV7-9 and TRBJ2-5, is DTGVSQNPRHKITKRGQNVTFRCDPISEHNRLYWYRQTLGQGPEFLTYFQNEAQLEKSRLLSDRFSAERPKGSFSTLEIQRTEQGDSAMYLCASSSGHIQETQYFGPGTRLLVL.

This chain connects TRBV6-5 to TRBJ1-2; weak D call: TRBD1 (5 bases). V gave up 4 bases and J gave up 5 bases, with 14 bases separating them. There are 14 residues in the CDR3. Germline V gene data show CDR1 as MNHEY and CDR2 as SVGAGI. CDR3 region: CASSFKIQGYGYTF. In nucleotides, the CDR3 is TGTGCCAGCAGTTTCAAGATTCAGGGTTATGGCTACACCTTC.

In DNA form, the CDR3 reads TGTGCCACCAGTGATTCTTCGCAGGGGAACACTGAAGCTTTCTTT. It translates to CATSDSSQGNTEAFF. The chain is built from TRBV24-1 and TRBJ1-1; tentative D call: TRBD1 (5 bases). CDR1 and CDR2 from the germline V gene are KGHDR and SFDVKD. With 2 bases removed from V and 1 base from J, the gap between germline ends came to 10 bases. The CDR3 consists of 15 residues.

V usage is TRBV7-3 and J usage is TRBJ2-7, with D tentatively TRBD1 or TRBD2 (6 bases each). Germline loops: CDR1 SGHTA, CDR2 FQGTGA. CDR3 length: 13 amino acids. The V end was cut by 6 bases, the J end by 6 bases, with 15 bases between. CDR3 protein: CASSLTGGSEQYF. For the CDR3, the DNA is TGTGCCAGCAGTCTGACAGGAGGGTCCGAGCAGTACTTC.

Note on this clone: The same CDR3 also results from other DNA sequences found in this sample. The CDR3 DNA follows: TGTGCCAGCAGTTTGGGTTACGAGCAGTACTTC. Translating gives CASSLGYEQYF. This rearrangement joins TRBV12-3 or TRBV12-4 to TRBJ2-7, with unresolved D. CDR3 length: 11 residues. The V end was cut by 3 bases, the J end by 4 bases, with 4 bases between.

The rearrangement joins TRBV19 to TRBJ1-2; D gene uncertain. Germline V gene sequence: CDR1 LNHDA, CDR2 SQIVND (reference sequence). The CDR3 runs 15 residues. V was cut by 0 bases and J by 6 bases, with 14 bases left in between. This chain's CDR3 is CASSIDGLLAHGYTF. DNA of the CDR3: TGTGCCAGTAGTATAGACGGGCTTTTGGCTCATGGCTACACCTTC.

The V gene is TRBV19, the J gene TRBJ2-7; possible D gene TRBD1, 6 bases. The ends were cut back, 3 bases at V and 7 bases at J, with 13 bases in the middle. Germline loops: CDR1 LNHDA, CDR2 SQIVND (reference sequence). CDR3 length equals 13 residues. The CDR3 nucleotides read TGTGCCAGTAGTATGTCGCAGGGGCGAGAGCAGTACTTC. Its translation is CASSMSQGREQYF.

This clone occurred once. The chain uses TRBV7-9 and TRBJ1-1; D unclear. Germline V gene sequence: CDR1 SEHNR, CDR2 FQNEAQ (reference sequence). Trimming left V 8 bases short and J 8 bases short, with 9 bases between. The CDR3 is 10 amino acids. CDR3: CASGETEAFF. CDR3 bases: TGTGCCAGCGGGGAGACGGAAGCTTTCTTT.

The chain uses TRBV4-1 and TRBJ2-4; D is ambiguous. Germline loops: CDR1 MGHRA, CDR2 YSYEKL. V was pared by 0 bases and J by 2 bases, with 20 bases between. This CDR3 spans 19 amino acids. CDR3 protein: CASSQDPLRAIRPKNIQYF. DNA for the CDR3: TGCGCCAGCAGCCAAGATCCCCTTCGGGCTATACGACCCAAAAACATTCAGTACTTC.